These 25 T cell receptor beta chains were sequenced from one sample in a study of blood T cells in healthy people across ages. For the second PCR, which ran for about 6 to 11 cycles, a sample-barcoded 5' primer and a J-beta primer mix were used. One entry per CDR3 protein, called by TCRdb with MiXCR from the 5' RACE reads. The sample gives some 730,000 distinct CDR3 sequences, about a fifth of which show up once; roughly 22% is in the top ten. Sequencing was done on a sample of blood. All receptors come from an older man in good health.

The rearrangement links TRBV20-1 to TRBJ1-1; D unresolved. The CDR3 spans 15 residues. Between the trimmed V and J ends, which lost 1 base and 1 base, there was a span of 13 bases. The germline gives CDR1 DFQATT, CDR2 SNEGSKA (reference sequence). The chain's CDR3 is CSARGSLGANTEAFF. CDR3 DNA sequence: TGCAGTGCTAGAGGGTCACTAGGAGCGAACACTGAAGCTTTCTTT.

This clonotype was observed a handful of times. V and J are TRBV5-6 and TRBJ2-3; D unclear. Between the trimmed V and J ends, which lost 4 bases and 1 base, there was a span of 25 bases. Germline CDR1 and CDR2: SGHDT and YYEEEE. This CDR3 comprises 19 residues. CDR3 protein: CASSARVQNWPRRTDTQYF. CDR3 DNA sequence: TGTGCCAGCAGCGCGCGTGTGCAGAACTGGCCCCGACGCACAGATACGCAGTATTTT.

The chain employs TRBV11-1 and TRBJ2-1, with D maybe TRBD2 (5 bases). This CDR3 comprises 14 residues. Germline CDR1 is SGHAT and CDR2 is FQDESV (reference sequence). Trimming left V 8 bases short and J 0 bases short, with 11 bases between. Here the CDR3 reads CASGRGSSYNEQFF. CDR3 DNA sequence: TGTGCCAGCGGTCGGGGAAGCTCCTACAATGAGCAGTTCTTC.

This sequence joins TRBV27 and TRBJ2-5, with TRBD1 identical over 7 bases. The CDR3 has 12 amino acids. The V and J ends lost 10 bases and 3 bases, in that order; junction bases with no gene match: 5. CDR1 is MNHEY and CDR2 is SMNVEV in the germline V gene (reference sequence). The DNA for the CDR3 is TGTGCCAAATGGGACAGCGAAGAGACCCAGTACTTC. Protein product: CAKWDSEETQYF.

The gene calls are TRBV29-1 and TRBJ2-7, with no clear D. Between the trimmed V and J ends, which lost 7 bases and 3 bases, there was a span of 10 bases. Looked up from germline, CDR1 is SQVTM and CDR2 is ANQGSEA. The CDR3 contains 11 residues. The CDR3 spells CSAVSNYEQYF. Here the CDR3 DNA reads TGCAGCGCAGTATCCAACTACGAGCAGTACTTC.

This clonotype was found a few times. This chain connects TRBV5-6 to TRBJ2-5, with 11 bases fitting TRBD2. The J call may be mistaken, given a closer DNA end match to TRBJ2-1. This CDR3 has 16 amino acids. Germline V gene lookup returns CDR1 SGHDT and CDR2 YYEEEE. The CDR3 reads CASSRLGLADNNEQFF. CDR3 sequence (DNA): TGTGCCAGCAGCCGCCTGGGACTAGCGGACAACAATGAGCAGTTCTTC.

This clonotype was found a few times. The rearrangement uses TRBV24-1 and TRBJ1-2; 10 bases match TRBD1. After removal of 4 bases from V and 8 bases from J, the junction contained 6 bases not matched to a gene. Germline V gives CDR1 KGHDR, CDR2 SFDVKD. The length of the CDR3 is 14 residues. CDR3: CATSEAGTGDGYTF. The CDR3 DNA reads TGTGCCACCAGTGAAGCCGGGACAGGGGACGGCTACACCTTC.

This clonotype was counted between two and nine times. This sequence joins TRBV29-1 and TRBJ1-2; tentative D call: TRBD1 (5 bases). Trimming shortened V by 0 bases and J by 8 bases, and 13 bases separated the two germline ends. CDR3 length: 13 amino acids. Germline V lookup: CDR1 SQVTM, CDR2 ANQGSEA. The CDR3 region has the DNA TGCAGCGTTGAAGATCTTGGGGGTTGGGGCTACACCTTC. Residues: CSVEDLGGWGYTF.

The CDR3 sequence is CASSFVSKIDEQYV. The CDR3 DNA is TGTGCCAGCAGTTTCGTGTCTAAGATTGACGAGCAGTACGTC. This chain joins TRBV27 and TRBJ2-7; no reliable D call. Germline lookup yields CDR1 MNHEY and CDR2 SMNVEV (reference sequence). The CDR3 is 14 residues long. With 3 bases removed from V and 5 bases from J, the gap between germline ends came to 14 bases.

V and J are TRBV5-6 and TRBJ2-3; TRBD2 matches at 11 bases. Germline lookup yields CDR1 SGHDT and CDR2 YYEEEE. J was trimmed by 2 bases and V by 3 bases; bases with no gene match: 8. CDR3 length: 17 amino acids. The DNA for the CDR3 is TGTGCCAGCAGCTCACGACTGACTAGCGGGAACACAGATACGCAGTATTTT. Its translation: CASSSRLTSGNTDTQYF.

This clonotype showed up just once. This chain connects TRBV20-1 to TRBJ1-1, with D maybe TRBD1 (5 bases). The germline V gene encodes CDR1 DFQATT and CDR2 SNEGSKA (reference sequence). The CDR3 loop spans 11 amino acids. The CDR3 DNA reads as TGCAGGCTCTCTAGGGGCACTGAAGCTTTCTTT. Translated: CRLSRGTEAFF.

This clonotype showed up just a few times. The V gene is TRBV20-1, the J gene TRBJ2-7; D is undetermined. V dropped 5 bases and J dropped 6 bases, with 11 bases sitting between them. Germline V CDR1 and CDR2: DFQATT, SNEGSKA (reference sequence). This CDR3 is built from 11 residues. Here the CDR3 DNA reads TGCAGTGCTCGAACTATGGGCGAGCAGTACTTC. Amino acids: CSARTMGEQYF.

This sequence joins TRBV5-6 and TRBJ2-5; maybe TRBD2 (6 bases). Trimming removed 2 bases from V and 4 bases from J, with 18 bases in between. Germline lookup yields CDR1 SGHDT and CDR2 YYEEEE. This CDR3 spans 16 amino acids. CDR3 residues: CASSLVASRGIETQYF. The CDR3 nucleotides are TGTGCCAGCAGCTTAGTAGCTTCTCGGGGGATAGAGACCCAGTACTTC.

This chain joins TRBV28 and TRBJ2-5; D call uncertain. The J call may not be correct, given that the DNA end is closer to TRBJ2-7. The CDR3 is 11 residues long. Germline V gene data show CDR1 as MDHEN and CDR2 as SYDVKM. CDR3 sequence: CASWSGYEQYF. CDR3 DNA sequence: TGTGCCAGCTGGTCGGGCTACGAGCAGTACTTC.

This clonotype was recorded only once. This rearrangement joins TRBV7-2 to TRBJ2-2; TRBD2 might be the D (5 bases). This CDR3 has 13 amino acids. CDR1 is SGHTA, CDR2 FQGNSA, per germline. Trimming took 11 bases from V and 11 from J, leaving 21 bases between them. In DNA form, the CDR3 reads TGTGCCGGCACCGGACTCAGGACCGACGAGCTGTTTTTT. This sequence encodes CAGTGLRTDELFF.

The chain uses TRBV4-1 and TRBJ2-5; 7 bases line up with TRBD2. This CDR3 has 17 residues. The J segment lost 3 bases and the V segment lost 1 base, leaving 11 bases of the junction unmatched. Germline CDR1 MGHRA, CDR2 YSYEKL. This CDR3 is CASSQAGRTSREETQYF. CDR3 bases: TGCGCCAGCAGCCAAGCCGGACGGACTAGTCGCGAAGAGACCCAGTACTTC.

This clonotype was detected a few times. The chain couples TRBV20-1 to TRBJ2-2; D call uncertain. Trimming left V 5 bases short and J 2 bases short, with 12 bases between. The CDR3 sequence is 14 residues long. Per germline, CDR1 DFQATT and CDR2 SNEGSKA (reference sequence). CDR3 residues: CSAHVAFNTGELFF. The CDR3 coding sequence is TGCAGTGCTCATGTAGCATTTAACACCGGGGAGCTGTTTTTT.

This CDR3 reads CASSRWTSGRHTDTQYF. The CDR3 nucleotides are TGTGCCAGCAGCCGCTGGACTAGCGGGAGACACACAGATACGCAGTATTTT. The genes are TRBV7-3 and TRBJ2-3; 13 bases agree with TRBD2. Trimming at V came to 5 bases and at J to 2 bases, leaving 7 bases not matched to a gene. The length of the CDR3 is 17 residues. Germline V gene sequence: CDR1 SGHTA, CDR2 FQGTGA.

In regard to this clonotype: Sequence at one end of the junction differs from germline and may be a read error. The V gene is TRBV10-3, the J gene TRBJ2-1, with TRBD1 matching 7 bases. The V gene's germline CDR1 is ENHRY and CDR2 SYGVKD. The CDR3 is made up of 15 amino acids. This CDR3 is CAVRTPGQSYNEQFF. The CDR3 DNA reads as TGTGCCGTCAGGACCCCGGGACAGTCCTACAATGAGCAGTTCTTC.

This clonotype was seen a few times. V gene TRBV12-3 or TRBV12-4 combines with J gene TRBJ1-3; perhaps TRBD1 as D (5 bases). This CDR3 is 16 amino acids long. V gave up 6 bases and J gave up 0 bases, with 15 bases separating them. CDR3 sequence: CASSLQGLGSGNTIYF. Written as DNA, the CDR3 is TGTGCCAGCAGCCTCCAGGGCCTTGGCTCTGGAAACACCATATATTTT.

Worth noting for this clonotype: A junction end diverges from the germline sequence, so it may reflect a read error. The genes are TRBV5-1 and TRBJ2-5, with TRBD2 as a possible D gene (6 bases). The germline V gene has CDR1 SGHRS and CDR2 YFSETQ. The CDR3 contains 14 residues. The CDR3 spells CDSSLADSGETQYF. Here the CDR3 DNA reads TGCGACAGCAGCTTGGCCGATAGCGGAGAGACCCAGTACTTC.

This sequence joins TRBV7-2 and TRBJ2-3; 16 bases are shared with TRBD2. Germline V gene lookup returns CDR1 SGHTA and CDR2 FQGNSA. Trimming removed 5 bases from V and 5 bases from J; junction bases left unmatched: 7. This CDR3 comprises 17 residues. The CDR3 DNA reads TGTGCCAGCAGCCTCGCTGGGACTAGCGGGGGGGTAGATACGCAGTATTTT. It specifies CASSLAGTSGGVDTQYF. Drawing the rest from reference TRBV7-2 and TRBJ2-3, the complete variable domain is GAGVSQSPSNKVTEKGKDVELRCDPISGHTALYWYRQSLGQGLEFLIYFQGNSAPDKSGLPSDRFSAERTGGSVSTLTIQRTQQEDSAVYLCASSLAGTSGGVDTQYFGPGTRLTVL.

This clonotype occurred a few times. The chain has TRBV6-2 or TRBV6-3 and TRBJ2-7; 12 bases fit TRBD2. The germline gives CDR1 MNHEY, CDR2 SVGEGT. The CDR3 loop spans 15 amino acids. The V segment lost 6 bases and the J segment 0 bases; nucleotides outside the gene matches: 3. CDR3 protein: CASSGTSGFSYEQYV. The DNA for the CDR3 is TGTGCCAGCAGCGGGACTAGCGGGTTCTCCTACGAGCAGTACGTC.

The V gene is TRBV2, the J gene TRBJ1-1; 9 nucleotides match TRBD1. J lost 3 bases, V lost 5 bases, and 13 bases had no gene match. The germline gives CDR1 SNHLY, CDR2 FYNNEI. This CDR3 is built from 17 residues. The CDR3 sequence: CASSPSAPGQGYTEAFF. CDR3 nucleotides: TGTGCCAGCAGTCCCTCAGCCCCGGGACAGGGATACACTGAAGCTTTCTTT.

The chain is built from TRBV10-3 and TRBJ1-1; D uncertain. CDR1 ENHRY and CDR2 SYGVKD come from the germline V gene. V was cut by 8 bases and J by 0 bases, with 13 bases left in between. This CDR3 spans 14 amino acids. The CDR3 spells CAIQDSRLNTEAFF. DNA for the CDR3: TGTGCCATCCAGGATTCGAGATTGAACACTGAAGCTTTCTTT.